The 10 T cell receptor beta chains in this list originate from one sample, sequenced in a study of cytomegalovirus exposure and HLA in healthy donors. It was with 60 Vbeta and 13 Jbeta primers that the PCR ran. Sequenced by immunoSEQ multiplex PCR; TCRdb stores in-frame clones only, minus some. The table shows roughly 170,000 clones, with about 80% occurring only once. The specimen was PBMCs. All receptors come from a man aged 25 to 45 in good health and CMV-seronegative.

This clone has a handful of counts. The V and J genes are TRBV7-8 and TRBJ2-7, with 14 nucleotides matching TRBD2. Germline CDR1 and CDR2: SGHVS and FQNEAQ. With V trimmed by 4 bases and J by 5 bases, 7 bases remained unmatched. This CDR3 has 16 amino acids. CDR3 protein: CASSSGLAGGVNEQYF. The CDR3 DNA reads as TGTGCCAGCAGCTCTGGACTAGCGGGAGGTGTGAACGAGCAGTACTTC.

This clone has only a few counts. V usage is TRBV7-2 and J usage is TRBJ2-3, with 9 bases identical to TRBD1. The germline V gene has CDR1 SGHTA and CDR2 FQGNSA. V was pared by 2 bases and J by 4 bases, with 10 bases of the junction left unmatched. The CDR3 spans 17 residues. The CDR3 coding sequence is TGTGCCAGCAGCTTATCCACAGGGGGCTTAAGACCAGATACGCAGTATTTT. Its protein product is CASSLSTGGLRPDTQYF.

This clone has only one observation. This chain connects TRBV5-4 to TRBJ1-2; 9 nucleotides line up with TRBD1. Germline V gene sequence: CDR1 SGHNT, CDR2 YYREEE (reference sequence). The CDR3 covers 16 residues. V shed 0 bases and J 8 bases; nucleotides not matched to a gene: 11. As DNA, the CDR3 is TGTGCCAGCAGCTTGGCCCGAGGGACAGGGTCATCGGGCTACACCTTC. It encodes CASSLARGTGSSGYTF.

The rearrangement joins TRBV14 to TRBJ1-5; no clear D. Germline CDR1 reads SGHDN; CDR2 reads FVKESK. V was clipped by 1 base and J by 4 bases, with 17 bases between them. The CDR3 sequence is 17 residues long. The CDR3, as DNA: TGTGCCAGCAGCCAAGTAAGTAGGGCTCGGGATAATCAGCCCCAGCATTTT. This sequence encodes CASSQVSRARDNQPQHF.

The table lists this clone with a few counts. The chain joins TRBV4-3 to TRBJ1-2; 8 bases line up with TRBD1. V lost 3 bases, J lost 7 bases, and 16 bases stayed unmatched. This CDR3 has 17 amino acids. CDR1 LGHNA and CDR2 YSLEER come from the germline V gene. CDR3 nucleotide sequence: TGCGCCAGCAGCCAGACGGACAGGGCCTATGGTATGGGTGGCTACACCTTC. Translating it yields CASSQTDRAYGMGGYTF.

Worth noting for this clone: The identical CDR3 is also encoded by other nucleotide sequences in the sample. The rearrangement links TRBV28 to TRBJ1-4; a possible D gene is TRBD1 (6 bases). Germline-derived CDR1 and CDR2 are MDHEN and SYDVKM. V was trimmed by 3 bases and J by 5 bases, leaving 7 bases between them. The CDR3 sequence is 13 residues long. CDR3 bases: TGTGCCAGCAGTTTGGACAGAAATGAAAAACTGTTTTTT. Protein: CASSLDRNEKLFF.

This chain uses TRBV9 with TRBJ2-1, with 8 bases aligning to TRBD2. V trimming: 0 bases; J trimming: 7 bases; junction bases outside the gene matches: 3. Germline assignment: CDR1 SGDLS and CDR2 YYNGEE. The CDR3 consists of 14 residues. The CDR3, as DNA: TGTGCCAGCAGCGTAGCGGGGGGGGCTAATGAGCAGTTCTTC. Its protein is CASSVAGGANEQFF.

This chain connects TRBV6-5 to TRBJ1-4; D ambiguous. Germline CDR1 is MNHEY and CDR2 is SVGAGI. The V end lost 5 bases, the J end lost 12 bases, and 13 bases lay between the germline ends. This CDR3 is 12 amino acids long. The CDR3 loop is CASSNGRGELFF. CDR3 DNA sequence: TGTGCCAGCAGTAATGGACGGGGAGAACTGTTTTTT.

This chain joins TRBV6-6 and TRBJ2-1, with D hard to call. The CDR3 loop spans 13 amino acids. In germline, CDR1 is MNHNY, CDR2 SVGAGI (reference sequence). V was cut by 8 bases and J by 4 bases, with 12 bases left in between. CDR3 sequence (DNA): TGTGCCAGCCAACTCCTAGGATACAATGAGCAGTTCTTC. It codes for CASQLLGYNEQFF.

Worth noting for this clone: A junction end diverges from the germline sequence, so it may reflect a read error. The J gene is TRBJ1-2, the V gene TRBV7-9; D may be TRBD1 (6 bases). The CDR3 runs to 13 residues. Germline lookup yields CDR1 SEHNR and CDR2 FQNEAQ (reference sequence). This chain's CDR3 is CSSSHRTDYGYTF. CDR3 nucleotide sequence: TGTTCCAGCAGCCACCGGACAGACTATGGCTACACCTTC.